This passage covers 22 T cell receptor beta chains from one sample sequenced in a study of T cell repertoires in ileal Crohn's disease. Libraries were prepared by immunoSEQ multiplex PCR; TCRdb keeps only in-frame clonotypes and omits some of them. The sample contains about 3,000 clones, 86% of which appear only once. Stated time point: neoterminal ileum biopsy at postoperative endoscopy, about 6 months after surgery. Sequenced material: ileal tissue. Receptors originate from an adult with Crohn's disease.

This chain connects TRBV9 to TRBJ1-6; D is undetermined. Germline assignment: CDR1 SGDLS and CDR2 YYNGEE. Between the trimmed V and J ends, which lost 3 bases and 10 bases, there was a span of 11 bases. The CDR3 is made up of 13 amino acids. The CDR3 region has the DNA TGTGCCAGCAGCGGAGAGGTAGGGTCACCCCTCCACTTT. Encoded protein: CASSGEVGSPLHF.

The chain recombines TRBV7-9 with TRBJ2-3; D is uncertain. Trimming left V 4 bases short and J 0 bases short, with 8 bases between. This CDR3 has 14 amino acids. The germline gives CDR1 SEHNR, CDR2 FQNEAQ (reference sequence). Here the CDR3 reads CASSSLGSTDTQYF. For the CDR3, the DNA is TGTGCCAGCAGCTCCTTGGGAAGCACAGATACGCAGTATTTT. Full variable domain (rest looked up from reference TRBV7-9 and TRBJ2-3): DTGVSQNPRHKITKRGQNVTFRCDPISEHNRLYWYRQTLGQGPEFLTYFQNEAQLEKSRLLSDRFSAERPKGSFSTLEIQRTEQGDSAMYLCASSSLGSTDTQYFGPGTRLTVL.

The CDR3 loop reads CASSQGVAGGGNEQFF. DNA of the CDR3: TGCGCCAGCAGCCAAGGCGTCGCGGGAGGAGGCAATGAGCAGTTCTTC. This chain uses TRBV4-1 with TRBJ2-1; 8 nucleotides align to TRBD2. With 1 base clipped from V and 6 bases from J, the junction kept 8 bases outside the gene matches. The CDR3 contains 16 residues. In germline, CDR1 is MGHRA, CDR2 YSYEKL.

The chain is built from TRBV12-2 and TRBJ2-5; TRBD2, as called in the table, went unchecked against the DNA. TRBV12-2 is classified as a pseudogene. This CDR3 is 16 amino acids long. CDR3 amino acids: CASRLAGTSGQETQYF. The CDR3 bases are TGTGCAAGTCGCTTAGCGGGGACTAGCGGGCAAGAGACCCAGTACTTC.

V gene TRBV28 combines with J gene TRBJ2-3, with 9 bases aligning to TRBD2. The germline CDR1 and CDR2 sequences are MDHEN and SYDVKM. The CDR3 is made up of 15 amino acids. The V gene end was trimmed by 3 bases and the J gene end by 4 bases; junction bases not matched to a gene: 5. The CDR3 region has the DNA TGTGCCAGCAGTTTGGGGGCGGGAGGGGCAGATACGCAGTATTTT. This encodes CASSLGAGGADTQYF.

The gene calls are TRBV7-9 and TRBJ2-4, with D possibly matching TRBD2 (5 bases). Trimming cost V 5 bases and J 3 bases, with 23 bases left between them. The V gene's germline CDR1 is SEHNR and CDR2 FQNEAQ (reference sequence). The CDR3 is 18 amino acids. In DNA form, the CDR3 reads TGTGCCAGCAGCCCAACCCCCACTCATAGTGCGGGCAAAAACATTCAGTACTTC. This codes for CASSPTPTHSAGKNIQYF. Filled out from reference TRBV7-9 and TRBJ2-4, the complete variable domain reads DTGVSQNPRHKITKRGQNVTFRCDPISEHNRLYWYRQTLGQGPEFLTYFQNEAQLEKSRLLSDRFSAERPKGSFSTLEIQRTEQGDSAMYLCASSPTPTHSAGKNIQYFGAGTRLSVL.

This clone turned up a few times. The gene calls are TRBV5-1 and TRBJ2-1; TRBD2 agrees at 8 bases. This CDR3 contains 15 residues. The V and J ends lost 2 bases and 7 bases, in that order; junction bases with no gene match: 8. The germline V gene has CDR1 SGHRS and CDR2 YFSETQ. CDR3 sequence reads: CASSLEGAGVNEQFF. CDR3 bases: TGCGCCAGCAGCTTAGAGGGAGCGGGGGTAAATGAGCAGTTCTTC.

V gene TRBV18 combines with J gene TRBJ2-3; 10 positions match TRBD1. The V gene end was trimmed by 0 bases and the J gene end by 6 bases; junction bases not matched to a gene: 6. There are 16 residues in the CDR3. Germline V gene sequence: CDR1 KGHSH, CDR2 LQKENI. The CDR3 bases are TGTGCCAGCTCACCACCGTTGGGGACAGGGGTGGATACGCAGTATTTT. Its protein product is CASSPPLGTGVDTQYF. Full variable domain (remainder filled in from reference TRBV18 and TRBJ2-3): NAGVMQNPRHLVRRRGQEARLRCSPMKGHSHVYWYRQLPEEGLKFMVYLQKENIIDESGMPKERFSAEFPKEGPSILRIQQVVRGDSAAYFCASSPPLGTGVDTQYFGPGTRLTVL.

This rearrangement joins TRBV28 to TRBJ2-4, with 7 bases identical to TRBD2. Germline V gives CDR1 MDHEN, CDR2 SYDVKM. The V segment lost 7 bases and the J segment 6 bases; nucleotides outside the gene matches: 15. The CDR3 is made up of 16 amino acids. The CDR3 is CASMPWGGGEGNIQYF. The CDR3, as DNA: TGTGCCAGCATGCCATGGGGCGGAGGGGAGGGAAACATTCAGTACTTC.

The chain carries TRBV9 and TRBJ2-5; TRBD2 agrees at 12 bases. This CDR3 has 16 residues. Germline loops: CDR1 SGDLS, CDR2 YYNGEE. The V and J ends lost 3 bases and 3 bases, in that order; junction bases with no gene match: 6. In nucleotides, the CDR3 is TGTGCCAGCAGCGGACCCTGGACTAGCGGGAAAGAGACCCAGTACTTC. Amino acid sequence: CASSGPWTSGKETQYF.

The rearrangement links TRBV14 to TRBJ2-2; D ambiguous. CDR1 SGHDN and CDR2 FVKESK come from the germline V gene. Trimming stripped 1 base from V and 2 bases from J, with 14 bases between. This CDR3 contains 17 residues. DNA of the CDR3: TGTGCCAGCAGCCAAGTTGGAGCAGTGTTCAACACCGGGGAGCTGTTTTTT. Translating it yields CASSQVGAVFNTGELFF. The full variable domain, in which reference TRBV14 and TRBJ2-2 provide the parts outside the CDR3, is EAGVTQFPSHSVIEKGQTVTLRCDPISGHDNLYWYRRVMGKEIKFLLHFVKESKQDESGMPNNRFLAERTGGTYSTLKVQPAELEDSGVYFCASSQVGAVFNTGELFFGEGSRLTVL.

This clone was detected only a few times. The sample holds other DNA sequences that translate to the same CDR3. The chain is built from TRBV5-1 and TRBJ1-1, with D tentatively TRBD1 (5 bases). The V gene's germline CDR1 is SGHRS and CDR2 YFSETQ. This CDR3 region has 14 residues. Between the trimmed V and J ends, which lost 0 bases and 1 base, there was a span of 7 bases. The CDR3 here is CASSLAGPNTEAFF. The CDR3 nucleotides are TGCGCCAGCAGCTTGGCAGGGCCGAACACTGAAGCTTTCTTT.

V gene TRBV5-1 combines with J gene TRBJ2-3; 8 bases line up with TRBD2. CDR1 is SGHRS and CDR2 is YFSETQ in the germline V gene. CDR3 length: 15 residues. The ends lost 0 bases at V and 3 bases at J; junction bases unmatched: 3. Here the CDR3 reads CASSLASGRTDTQYF. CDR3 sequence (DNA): TGCGCCAGCAGCTTGGCTAGCGGGCGGACAGATACGCAGTATTTT.

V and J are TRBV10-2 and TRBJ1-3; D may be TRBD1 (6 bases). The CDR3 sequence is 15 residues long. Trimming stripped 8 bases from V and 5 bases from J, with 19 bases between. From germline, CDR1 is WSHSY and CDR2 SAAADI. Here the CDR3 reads CASREDRSSRNTIYF. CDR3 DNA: TGCGCCAGCCGGGAAGACAGGTCCTCGAGAAACACCATATATTTT.

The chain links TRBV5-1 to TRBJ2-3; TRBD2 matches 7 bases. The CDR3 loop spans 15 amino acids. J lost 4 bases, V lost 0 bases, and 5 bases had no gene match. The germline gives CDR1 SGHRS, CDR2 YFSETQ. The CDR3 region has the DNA TGCGCCAGCAGCTTGGCCCTAGCGGACGCAGATACGCAGTATTTT. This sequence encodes CASSLALADADTQYF.

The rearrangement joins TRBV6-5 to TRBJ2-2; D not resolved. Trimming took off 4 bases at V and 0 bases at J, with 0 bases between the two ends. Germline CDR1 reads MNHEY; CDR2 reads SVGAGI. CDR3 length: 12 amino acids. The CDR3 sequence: CASSSNTGELFF. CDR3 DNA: TGTGCCAGCAGTTCGAACACCGGGGAGCTGTTTTTT.

The CDR3 region has the DNA TGTGCCAGCAGTCGGCGGACAGGGGGGAATTCACCCCTCCACTTT. It codes for CASSRRTGGNSPLHF. This chain links TRBV6-5 with TRBJ1-6, with 10 bases fitting TRBD1. The CDR3 is 15 residues long. The germline gives CDR1 MNHEY, CDR2 SVGAGI. With V trimmed by 5 bases and J by 7 bases, 5 bases remained unmatched.

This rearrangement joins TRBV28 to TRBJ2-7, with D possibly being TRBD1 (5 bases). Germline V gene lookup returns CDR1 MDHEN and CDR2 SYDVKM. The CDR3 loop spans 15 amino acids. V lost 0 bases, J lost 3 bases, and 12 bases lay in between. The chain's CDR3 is CASSLWGHLRYEQYF. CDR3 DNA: TGTGCCAGCAGTTTATGGGGGCATCTCCGCTACGAGCAGTACTTC.

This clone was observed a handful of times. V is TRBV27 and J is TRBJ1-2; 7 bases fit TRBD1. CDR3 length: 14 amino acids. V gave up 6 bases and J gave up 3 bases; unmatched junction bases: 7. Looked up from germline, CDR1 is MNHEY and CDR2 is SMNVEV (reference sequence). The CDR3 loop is CASRANRGDYGYTF. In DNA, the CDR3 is TGTGCCAGCAGGGCTAACAGGGGAGACTATGGCTACACCTTC.

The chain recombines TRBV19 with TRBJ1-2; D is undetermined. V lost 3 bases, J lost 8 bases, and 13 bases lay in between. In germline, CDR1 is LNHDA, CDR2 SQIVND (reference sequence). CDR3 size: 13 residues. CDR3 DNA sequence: TGTGCCAGTAGTATCTACTTATCTTACGGCTACACCTTC. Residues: CASSIYLSYGYTF.

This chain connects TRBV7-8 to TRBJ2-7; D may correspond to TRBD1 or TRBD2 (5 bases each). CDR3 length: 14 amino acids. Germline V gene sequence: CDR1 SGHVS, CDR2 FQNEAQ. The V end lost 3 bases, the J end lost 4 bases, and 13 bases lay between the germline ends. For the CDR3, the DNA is TGTGCCAGCAGCTTTCTTGGGGGTGGGTACGAGCAGTACTTC. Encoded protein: CASSFLGGGYEQYF. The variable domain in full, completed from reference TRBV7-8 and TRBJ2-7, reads GAGVSQSPRYKVAKRGQDVALRCDPISGHVSLFWYQQALGQGPEFLTYFQNEAQLDKSGLPSDRFFAERPEGSVSTLKIQRTQQEDSAVYLCASSFLGGGYEQYFGPGTRLTVT.

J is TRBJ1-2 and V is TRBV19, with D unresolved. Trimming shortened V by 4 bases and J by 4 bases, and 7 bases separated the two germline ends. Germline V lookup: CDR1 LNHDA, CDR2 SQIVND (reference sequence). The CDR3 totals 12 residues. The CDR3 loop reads CASSKAGYGYTF. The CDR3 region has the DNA TGTGCCAGTAGTAAAGCGGGCTATGGCTACACCTTC.